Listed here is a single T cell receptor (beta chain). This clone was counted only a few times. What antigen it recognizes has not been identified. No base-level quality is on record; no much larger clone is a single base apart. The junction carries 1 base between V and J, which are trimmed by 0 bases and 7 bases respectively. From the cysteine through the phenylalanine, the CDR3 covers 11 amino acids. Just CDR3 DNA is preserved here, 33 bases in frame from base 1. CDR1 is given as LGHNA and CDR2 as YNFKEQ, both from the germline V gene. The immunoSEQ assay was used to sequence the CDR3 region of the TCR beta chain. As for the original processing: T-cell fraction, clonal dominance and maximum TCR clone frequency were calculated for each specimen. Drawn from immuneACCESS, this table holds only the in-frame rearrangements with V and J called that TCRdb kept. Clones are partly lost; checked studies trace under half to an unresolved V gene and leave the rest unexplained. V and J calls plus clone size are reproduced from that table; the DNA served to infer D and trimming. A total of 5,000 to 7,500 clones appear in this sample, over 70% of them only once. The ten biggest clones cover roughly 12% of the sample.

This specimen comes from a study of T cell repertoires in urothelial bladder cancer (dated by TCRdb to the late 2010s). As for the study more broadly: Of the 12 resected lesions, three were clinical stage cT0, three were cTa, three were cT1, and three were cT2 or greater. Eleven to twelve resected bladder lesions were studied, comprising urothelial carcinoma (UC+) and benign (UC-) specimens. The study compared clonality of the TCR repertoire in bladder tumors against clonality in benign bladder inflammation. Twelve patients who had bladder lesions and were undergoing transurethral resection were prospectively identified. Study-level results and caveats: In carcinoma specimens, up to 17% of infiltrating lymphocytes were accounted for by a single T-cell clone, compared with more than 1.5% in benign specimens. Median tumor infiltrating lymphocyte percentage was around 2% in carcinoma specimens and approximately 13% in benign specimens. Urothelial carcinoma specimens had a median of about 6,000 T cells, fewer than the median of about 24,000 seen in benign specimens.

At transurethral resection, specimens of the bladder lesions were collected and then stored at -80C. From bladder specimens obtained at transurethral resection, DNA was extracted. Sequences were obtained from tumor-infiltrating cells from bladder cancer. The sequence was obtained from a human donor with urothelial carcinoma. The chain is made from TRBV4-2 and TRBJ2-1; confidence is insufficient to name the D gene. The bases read TGTGCCAGCAGCCAAGATAATGAGCAGTTCTTC. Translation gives CASSQDNEQFF.